The text below deals with one TCR beta chain. What it recognizes is unknown. Positively selected for CCR7, the CD45RO-negative cells used as naive CD8 cells excluded terminally differentiated effector memory CD45RA+ cells. The record originates from a study of shared clonotypes between healthy human individuals. Study-wide findings and caveats: The study's rarefaction showed incomplete sorted-subset sequencing despite large depth. A generally larger estimated richness was seen in naive subsets than in memory subsets.

In the original analysis: ImmunoSEQ supplied junction-only sequences lacking quality scores, so filtering was different. The protocol was immunoSEQ multiplex PCR, while the TCRdb copy is restricted to in-frame clones and leaves out a portion. That table furnishes V, J and clone size, whereas the DNA furnished D and trimming. This table holds more than 2 million clones, less than 95% found once. The sequence derives from a man aged 18 to 30 in good health. The source material was naive CD8+ T cells sorted from blood.

CDR3 sequence reads: CASSDPTYEQYF. CDR3 DNA sequence: TGTGCCAGCAGCGACCCCACCTACGAGCAGTACTTC. The V and J genes are TRBV7-2 and TRBJ2-7; D gene uncertain. The CDR3 has 12 amino acids. Germline V gene lookup returns CDR1 SGHTA and CDR2 FQGNSA. The V end was cut by 5 bases, the J end by 2 bases, with 7 bases between.